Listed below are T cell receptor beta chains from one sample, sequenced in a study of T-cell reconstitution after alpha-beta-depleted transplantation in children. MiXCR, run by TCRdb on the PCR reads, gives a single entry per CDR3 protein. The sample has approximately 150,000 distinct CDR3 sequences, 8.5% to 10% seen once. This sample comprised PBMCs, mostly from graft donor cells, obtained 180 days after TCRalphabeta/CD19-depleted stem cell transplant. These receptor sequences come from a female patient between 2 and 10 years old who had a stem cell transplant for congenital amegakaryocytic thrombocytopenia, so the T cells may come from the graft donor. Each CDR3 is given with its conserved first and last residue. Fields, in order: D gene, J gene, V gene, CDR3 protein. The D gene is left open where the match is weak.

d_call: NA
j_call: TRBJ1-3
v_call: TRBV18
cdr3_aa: CASSPLGTIYF

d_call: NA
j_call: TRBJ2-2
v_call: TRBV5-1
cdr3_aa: CASTKAANTGELFF

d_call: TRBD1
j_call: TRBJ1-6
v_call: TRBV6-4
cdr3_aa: CASRADRAGNSPLHF

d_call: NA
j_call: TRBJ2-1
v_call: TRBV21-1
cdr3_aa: CASSTSPHGQLLIHNEQFF

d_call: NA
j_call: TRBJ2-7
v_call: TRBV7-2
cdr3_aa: CASSLALGRLYEQYF

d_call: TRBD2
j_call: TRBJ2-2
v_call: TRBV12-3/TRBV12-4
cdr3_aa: CASSTAGRRTGELFF

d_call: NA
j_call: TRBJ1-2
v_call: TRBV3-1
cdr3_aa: CASSQDRAALYGYTF

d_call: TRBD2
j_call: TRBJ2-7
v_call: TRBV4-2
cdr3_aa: CASSQILAGPSYEQYF

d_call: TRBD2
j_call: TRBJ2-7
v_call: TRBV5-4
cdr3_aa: CASSSPTSGITYEQYF

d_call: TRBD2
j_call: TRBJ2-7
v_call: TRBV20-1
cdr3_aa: CSARDLRGSGRPYEQYF

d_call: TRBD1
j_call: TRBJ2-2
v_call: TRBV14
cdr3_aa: CASSPTGENTGELFF

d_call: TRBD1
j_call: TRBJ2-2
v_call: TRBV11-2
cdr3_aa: CASSRTGTGYTGELFF

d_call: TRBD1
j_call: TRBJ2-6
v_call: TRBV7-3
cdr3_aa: CASSPRTGKVSGANVLTF

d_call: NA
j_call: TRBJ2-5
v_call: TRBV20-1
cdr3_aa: CSAKIAFSTPRPQETQYF

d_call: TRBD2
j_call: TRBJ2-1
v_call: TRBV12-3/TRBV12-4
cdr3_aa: CASSLTSGRAGGEQFF